This T cell receptor beta chain is from a study of cytomegalovirus exposure and HLA in healthy donors. Study-wide points: A later analysis found common viral pathogens apparently linked to several of the most significant clusters. Some highly shared sequence variants likely arose as a pipeline artifact. Specificity for CMV antigens was confirmed in vitro for a few of the CMV-associated chains. Trimming of TCR beta V- and J-genes showed a link, identified in a later analysis, to a missense DCLRE1C variant.

As to this clone: Its antigen is unknown. Relative to the germline gene, one junction end is altered; a read error may explain this.

PCR primers comprised 60 Vbeta and 13 Jbeta primers. Data came from immunoSEQ multiplex PCR; TCRdb stores just in-frame clones and leaves some out. The sample has about 200,000 clones, around 79% seen once. Sequenced input: PBMCs. The origin of this receptor is a male donor in good health and CMV-seropositive.

The CDR3 spells CSSSPGLYEQYF. The CDR3 DNA is TGTTCCAGCAGCCCTGGCCTCTACGAGCAGTACTTC. The rearrangement links TRBV7-9 to TRBJ2-7; D is undetermined. The V gene's germline CDR1 is SEHNR and CDR2 FQNEAQ (reference sequence). CDR3 length: 12 amino acids.